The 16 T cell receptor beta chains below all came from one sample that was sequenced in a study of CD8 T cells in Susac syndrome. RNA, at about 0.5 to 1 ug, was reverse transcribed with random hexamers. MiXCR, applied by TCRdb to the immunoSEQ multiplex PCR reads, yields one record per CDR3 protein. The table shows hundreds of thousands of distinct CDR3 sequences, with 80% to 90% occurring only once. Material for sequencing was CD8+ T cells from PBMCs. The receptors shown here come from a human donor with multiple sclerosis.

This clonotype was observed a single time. CDR3 loop: CASSIRQPKNTIYF. CDR3 bases: TGTGCCAGCAGTATTCGACAGCCCAAAAACACCATATATTTT. This rearrangement joins TRBV2 to TRBJ1-3; D is possibly TRBD1 (5 bases). Germline V gene sequence: CDR1 SNHLY, CDR2 FYNNEI. CDR3 size: 14 residues. Trimming left V 5 bases short and J 6 bases short, with 14 bases between.

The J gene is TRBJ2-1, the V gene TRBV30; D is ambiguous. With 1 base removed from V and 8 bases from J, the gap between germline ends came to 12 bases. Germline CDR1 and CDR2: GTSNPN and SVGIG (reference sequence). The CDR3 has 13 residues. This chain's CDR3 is CAWSADHWDEQFF. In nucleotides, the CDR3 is TGTGCCTGGAGTGCCGACCATTGGGATGAGCAGTTCTTC.

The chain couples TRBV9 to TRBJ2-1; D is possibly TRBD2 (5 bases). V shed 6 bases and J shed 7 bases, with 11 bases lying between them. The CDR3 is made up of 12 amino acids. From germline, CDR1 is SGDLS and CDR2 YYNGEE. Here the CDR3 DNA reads TGTGCCAGCAAGGACTCCCGGAATGAGCAGTTCTTC. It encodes CASKDSRNEQFF.

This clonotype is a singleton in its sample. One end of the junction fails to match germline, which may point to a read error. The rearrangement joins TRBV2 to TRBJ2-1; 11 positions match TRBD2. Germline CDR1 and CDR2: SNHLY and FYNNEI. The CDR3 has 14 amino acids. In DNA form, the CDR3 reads TGTGCCAGGGGATGGACTAGCGGGTACAATGAGCAGTCCTTC. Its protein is CARGWTSGYNEQSF.

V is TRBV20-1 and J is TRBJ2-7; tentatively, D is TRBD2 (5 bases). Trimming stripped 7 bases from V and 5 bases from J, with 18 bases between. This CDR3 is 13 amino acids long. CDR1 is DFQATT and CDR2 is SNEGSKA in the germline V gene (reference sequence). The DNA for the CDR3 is TGCAGTGTTGGCGGAGGAGATTGGAACGAGCAGTACTTC. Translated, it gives CSVGGGDWNEQYF.

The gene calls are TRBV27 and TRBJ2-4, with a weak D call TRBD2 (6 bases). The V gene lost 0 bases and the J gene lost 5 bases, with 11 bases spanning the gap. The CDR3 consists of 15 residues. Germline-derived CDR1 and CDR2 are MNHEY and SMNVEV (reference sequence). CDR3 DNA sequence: TGTGCCAGCAGTTTATCCGGGAGTCCCCAAAACATTCAGTACTTC. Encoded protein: CASSLSGSPQNIQYF.

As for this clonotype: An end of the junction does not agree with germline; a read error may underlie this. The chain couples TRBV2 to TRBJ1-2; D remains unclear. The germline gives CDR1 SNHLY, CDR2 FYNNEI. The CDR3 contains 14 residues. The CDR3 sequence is CASSEITTLINFPF. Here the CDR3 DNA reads TGTGCCAGCAGTGAAATAACCACCCTCATTAACTTCCCCTTC.

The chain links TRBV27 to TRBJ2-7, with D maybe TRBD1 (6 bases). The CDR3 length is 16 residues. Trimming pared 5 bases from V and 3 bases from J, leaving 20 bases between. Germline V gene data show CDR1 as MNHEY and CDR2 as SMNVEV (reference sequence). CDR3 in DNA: TGTGCCAGCAGTCCCATGGGGACACCCGTTTACTACGAGCAGTACTTC. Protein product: CASSPMGTPVYYEQYF.

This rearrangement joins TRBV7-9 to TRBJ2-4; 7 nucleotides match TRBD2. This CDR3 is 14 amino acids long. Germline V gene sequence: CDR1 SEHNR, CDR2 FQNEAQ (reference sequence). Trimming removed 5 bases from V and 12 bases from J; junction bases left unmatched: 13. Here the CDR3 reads CASSLNRGSSPQYF. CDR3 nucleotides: TGTGCCAGCAGCCTAAATCGCGGGAGCAGTCCTCAGTACTTC.

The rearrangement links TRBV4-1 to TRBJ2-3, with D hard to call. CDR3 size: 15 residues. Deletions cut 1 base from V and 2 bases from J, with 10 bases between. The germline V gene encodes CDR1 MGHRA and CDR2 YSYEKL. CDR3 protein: CASSQVSDPTDTQYF. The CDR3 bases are TGCGCCAGCAGCCAAGTTTCTGACCCCACAGATACGCAGTATTTT.

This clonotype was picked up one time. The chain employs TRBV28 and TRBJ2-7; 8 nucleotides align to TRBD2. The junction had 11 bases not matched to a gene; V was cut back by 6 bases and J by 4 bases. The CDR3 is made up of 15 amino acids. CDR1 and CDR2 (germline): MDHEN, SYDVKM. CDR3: CASSLGLASFYEQYF. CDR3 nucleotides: TGTGCCAGCAGCCTCGGACTAGCAAGCTTTTACGAGCAGTACTTC.

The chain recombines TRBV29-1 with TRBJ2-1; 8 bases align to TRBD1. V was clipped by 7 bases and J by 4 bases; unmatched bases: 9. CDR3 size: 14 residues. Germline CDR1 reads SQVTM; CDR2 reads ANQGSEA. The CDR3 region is CSGGTGDYYNEQFF. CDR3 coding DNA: TGCAGCGGAGGGACAGGCGACTATTACAATGAGCAGTTCTTC.

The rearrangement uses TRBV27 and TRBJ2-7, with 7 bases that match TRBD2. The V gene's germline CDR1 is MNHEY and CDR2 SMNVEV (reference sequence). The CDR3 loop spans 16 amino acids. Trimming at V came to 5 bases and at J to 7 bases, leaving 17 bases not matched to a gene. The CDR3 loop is CASSMSSGVKLWEQYF. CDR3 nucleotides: TGTGCCAGCAGTATGTCTAGCGGTGTCAAACTCTGGGAGCAGTACTTC.

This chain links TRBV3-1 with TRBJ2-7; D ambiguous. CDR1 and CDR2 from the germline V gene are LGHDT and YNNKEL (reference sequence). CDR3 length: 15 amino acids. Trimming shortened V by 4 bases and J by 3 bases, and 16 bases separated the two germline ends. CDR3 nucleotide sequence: TGTGCCAGCAGCCCAACTGCAGGCTGGAGCTACGAGCAGTACTTC. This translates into CASSPTAGWSYEQYF.

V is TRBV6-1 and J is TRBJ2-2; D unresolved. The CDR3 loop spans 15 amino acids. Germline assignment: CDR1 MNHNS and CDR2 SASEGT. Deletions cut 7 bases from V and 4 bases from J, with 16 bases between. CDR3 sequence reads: CASNTVEFITGELFF. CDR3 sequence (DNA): TGTGCCAGCAATACAGTGGAGTTTATCACCGGGGAGCTGTTTTTT.

The CDR3 is CASSAGGYNEQFF. The CDR3 bases are TGTGCCAGCAGCGCCGGGGGCTACAATGAGCAGTTCTTC. The rearrangement uses TRBV7-8 and TRBJ2-1; possibly TRBD2 for D (6 bases). Looked up from germline, CDR1 is SGHVS and CDR2 is FQNEAQ. V was clipped by 5 bases and J by 3 bases, with 8 bases between them. CDR3 length equals 13 residues.